The present T cell receptor beta chain was sequenced within a study of early T cells in non-severe SARS-CoV-2 infection. The V end lost 2 bases, the J end lost 3 bases, and 9 bases lay between the germline ends. The V gene's germline CDR1 is SEHNR and CDR2 FQNEAQ (reference sequence). The CDR3 has 14 residues. TCRdb processed the 5' RACE reads anew with MiXCR; each CDR3 protein has one entry. In the table there are under 35,000 distinct CDR3 sequences, around 7% of which are singletons. This receptor was identified in an adult who was a healthcare worker with PCR-confirmed SARS-CoV-2 infection or an uninfected control (not recorded which). The chain joins TRBV7-9 to TRBJ2-3; D may be TRBD1 (5 bases). The sample consisted of whole blood. CDR3: CASSLSKGTDTQYF. CDR3 sequence (DNA): TGTGCCAGCAGCTTATCGAAGGGGACAGATACGCAGTATTTT.